This TCR beta chain was profiled in a study of T cell responses to AZD1222 COVID-19 vaccine. This clone appeared a single time. Germline V CDR1 and CDR2: LNHDA, SQIVND (reference sequence). There are 12 residues in the CDR3. Sequencing used immunoSEQ multiplex PCR; TCRdb keeps in-frame clones, though not all of them. This sample has about 120,000 clones, with approximately 86% found just once. This specimen was peripheral blood, taken 28 days after the second AZD1222 dose. The chain recombines TRBV19 with TRBJ2-1, with TRBD1 matching over 11 bases. The TCR was taken from an adult who received the AZD1222 COVID-19 vaccine. The CDR3 reads CGTGGAYNEQFF. The DNA for the CDR3 is TGTGGGACAGGGGGCGCCTACAATGAGCAGTTCTTC.